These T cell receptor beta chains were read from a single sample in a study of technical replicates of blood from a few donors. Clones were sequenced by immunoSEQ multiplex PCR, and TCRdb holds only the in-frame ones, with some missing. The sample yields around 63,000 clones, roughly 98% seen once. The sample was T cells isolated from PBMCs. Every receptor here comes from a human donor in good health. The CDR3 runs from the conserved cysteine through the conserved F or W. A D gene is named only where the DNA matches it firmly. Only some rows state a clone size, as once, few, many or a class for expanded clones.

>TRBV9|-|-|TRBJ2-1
TGTGCCAGCAGCGCTCAATTATTCGAGCTTAATGAGCAGTTCTTC
CASSAQLFELNEQFF
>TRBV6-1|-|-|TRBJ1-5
TGTGCCAGCACCCAAAGCCTGTGGAGCAATCAGCCCCAGCATTTT
CASTQSLWSNQPQHF
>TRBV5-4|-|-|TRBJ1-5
TGTGCCAGCAGCTTGATGGGAGGTCAGCCCCAGCATTTT
CASSLMGGQPQHF
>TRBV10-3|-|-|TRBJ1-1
TGTGCCATCAGCCCGACTGGGAACACTGAAGCTTTCTTT
CAISPTGNTEAFF
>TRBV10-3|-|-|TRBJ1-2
TGTGCCATCACCCAAGGGGGGGGTAACTATGGCTACACCTTC
CAITQGGGNYGYTF
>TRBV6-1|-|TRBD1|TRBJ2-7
TGTGCCAGCAATTTGAGGCAGGGGGCTTACGAGCAGTACTTC
CASNLRQGAYEQYF
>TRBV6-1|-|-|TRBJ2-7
TGTGCCAGCAGTGTTATCTCCTACGAGCAGTACTTC
CASSVISYEQYF
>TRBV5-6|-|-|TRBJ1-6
TGTGCCAGCAGCTTGGCTCCAGGCGACCCACCCCTCCACTTT
CASSLAPGDPPLHF
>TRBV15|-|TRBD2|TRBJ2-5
TGTGCCACCAGCAGAGTGCAGACTAGCATGTCAGAGACCCAGTACTTC
CATSRVQTSMSETQYF
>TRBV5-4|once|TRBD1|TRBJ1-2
TGTGCCAGCAGCTTAGATTCCGGGACAGGGAGGGATGGCTACACCTTC
CASSLDSGTGRDGYTF
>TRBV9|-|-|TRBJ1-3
TGTGCCAGCAGCGTTTCATCTGGAAACACCATATATTTT
CASSVSSGNTIYF
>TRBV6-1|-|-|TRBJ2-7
TGTGCCAGCAGTGAATTCTTCGGGGGGCCGACCTACGAGCAGTACTTC
CASSEFFGGPTYEQYF
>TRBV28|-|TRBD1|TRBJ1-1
TGTGCCAGCAGCCCCGGGACAGGGAATATGAACACTGAAGCTTTCTTT
CASSPGTGNMNTEAFF
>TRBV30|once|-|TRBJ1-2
TGTGCCTGGTCCTTGGTGGGGCAGGGCTATGGCTACACCTTC
CAWSLVGQGYGYTF
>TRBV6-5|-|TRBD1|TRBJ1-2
TGTGCCAGCAGCCTCGACAGGGCCGAGGGCTACACCTTC
CASSLDRAEGYTF
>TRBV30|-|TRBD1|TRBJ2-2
TGTGCCTGGAGCTTTGGGACAGGCTCGAACACCGGGGAGCTGTTTTTT
CAWSFGTGSNTGELFF
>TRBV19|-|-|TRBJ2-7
TGTGCCAGTACACCAGTTTTAGCGGTGGGTGAGCAGTACTTC
CASTPVLAVGEQYF
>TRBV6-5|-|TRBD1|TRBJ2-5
TGTGCCAGCAGCAATCAGGGGGCCGGTCGTGGGACCCAGTACTTC
CASSNQGAGRGTQYF
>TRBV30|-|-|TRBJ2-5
TGTGCCTGGACGGAGGGAGAGACCCAGTACTTC
CAWTEGETQYF
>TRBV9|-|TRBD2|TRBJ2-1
TGTGCCAGCAGCGTTGGACTAGCGGGAGAAGGTAATGAGCAGTTCTTC
CASSVGLAGEGNEQFF
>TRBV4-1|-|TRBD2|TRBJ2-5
TGCGCCAGCAGCCAACCATTTTTACTAGCGGGGAACCAAGAGACCCAGTACTTC
CASSQPFLLAGNQETQYF
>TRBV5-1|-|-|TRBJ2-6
TGCGCCAGCAGCCCAAGGGGGGGCTCTGGGGCCAACGTCCTGACTTTC
CASSPRGGSGANVLTF
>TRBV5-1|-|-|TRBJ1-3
TGCGCCAGCAGCTTAGGGGGCTCTGGAAACACCATATATTTT
CASSLGGSGNTIYF
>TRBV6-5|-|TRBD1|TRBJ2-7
TGTGCCAGCAGTCCTCTGACAGGGACGAGAGAGCAGTACTTC
CASSPLTGTREQYF
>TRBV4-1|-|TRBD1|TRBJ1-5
TGCGCCAGCGGGGAAGGACAGGGTCGGGAGCCCCAGCATTTT
CASGEGQGREPQHF
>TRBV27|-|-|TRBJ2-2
TGTGCCAGCACTTCTAGAACCGGGGAGCTGTTTTTT
CASTSRTGELFF
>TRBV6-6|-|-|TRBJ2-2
TGTGCCAGCAGTCCGGAGGCCGGGGAGCTGTTTTTT
CASSPEAGELFF
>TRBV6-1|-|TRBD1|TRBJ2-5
TGTGCCAGCAGCACCGACAGGGGGGAGACCCAGTACTTC
CASSTDRGETQYF
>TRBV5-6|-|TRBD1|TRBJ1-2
TGTGCCAGCAGGGAGACAGGGTTAGCCTATGGCTACACCTTC
CASRETGLAYGYTF
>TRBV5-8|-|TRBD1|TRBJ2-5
TGTGCCAGCAGCTGGGAGATGGGACAGGGAGAAGAGACCCAGTACTTC
CASSWEMGQGEETQYF
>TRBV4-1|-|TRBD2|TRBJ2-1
TGCGCCAGCAGCCTTATAGGACTAGCGGGAAACTACAATGAGCAGTTCTTC
CASSLIGLAGNYNEQFF
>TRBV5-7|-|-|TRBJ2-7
TGTGCCAGCAGCTTGGTAAACCCGACAGTGCGCTACGAGCAGTACTTC
CASSLVNPTVRYEQYF
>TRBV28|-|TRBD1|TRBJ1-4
TGTGCCAGCAGTTCCCCAGGGGGAGGTGAAAAACTGTTTTTT
CASSSPGGGEKLFF
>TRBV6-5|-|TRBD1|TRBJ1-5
TGTGCCAGCAGTTGGACAGGGACCCGACCAAGTCAGCCCCAGCATTTT
CASSWTGTRPSQPQHF
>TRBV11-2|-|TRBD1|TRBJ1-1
TGTGCCAGCAGCTTAGGCCCCGAAGACAGGGGGCCTAACACTGAAGCTTTCTTT
CASSLGPEDRGPNTEAFF
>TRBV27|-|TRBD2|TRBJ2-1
TGTGCCAGCCAAGTAGCGGGAACGGGAAATGAGCAGTTCTTC
CASQVAGTGNEQFF
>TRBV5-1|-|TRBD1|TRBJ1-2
TGCGCCAGCAGCCCCACAGGGGTCTATGGCTACACCTTC
CASSPTGVYGYTF
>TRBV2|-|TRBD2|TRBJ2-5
TGTGCCAGCAGTGAATCTTCGCGGGGGCAAGAGACCCAGTACTTC
CASSESSRGQETQYF
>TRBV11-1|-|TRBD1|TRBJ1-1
TGTGCCAGCAGCGTCCAGGGGGCTGGAACTGAAGCTTTCTTT
CASSVQGAGTEAFF
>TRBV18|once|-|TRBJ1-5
TGTGCCAGCTCACCCGGGGAGGGCAATCAGCCCCAGCATTTT
CASSPGEGNQPQHF
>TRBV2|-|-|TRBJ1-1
TGTGCCAGCTACCGGGACACCGCGTATCTCGACACTGAAGCTTTCTTT
CASYRDTAYLDTEAFF
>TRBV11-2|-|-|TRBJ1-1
TGTGCCAGCAGCCCTCAGCCAGGCCGGACATATGGCCGAGCTTTCTTT
CASSPQPGRTYGRAFF
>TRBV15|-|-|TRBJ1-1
TGTGCCACCAGCAGAGGCGGGGTCGGTGAAGCTTTCTTT
CATSRGGVGEAFF
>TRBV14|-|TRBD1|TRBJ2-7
TGTGCCAGCGGACAGGGGACCTACGAGCAGTACTTC
CASGQGTYEQYF
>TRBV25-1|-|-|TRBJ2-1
TGTGCCAGCAGTGAACGGGGTGGAGGGTCCTACAATGAGCAGTTCTTC
CASSERGGGSYNEQFF
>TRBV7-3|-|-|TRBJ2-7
TGTGCCAGCAGCTGCCTCTTGGCTCTTCGGCAGTACTTC
CASSCLLALRQYF